These T cell receptor beta chains were read from a single sample in a study of OX40 agonist ivuxolimab in advanced cancers. Sequencing used immunoSEQ multiplex PCR; TCRdb keeps in-frame clones, though not all of them. The data hold more than 10,000 clones, with approximately 78% observed a single time. Sequencing was performed on CD4+ or CD8+ T cells sorted from blood, taken in a trial of the OX40 agonist ivuxolimab. The receptors shown here come from an adult with an advanced solid tumor such as melanoma, head and neck, liver or kidney cancer. Each CDR3 is given with its conserved first and last residue. The order of the fields is clone size, J gene, V gene, CDR3 protein. Part of the rows lack a size; the others show once, few, many or a class for expanded clones.

NA,TRBJ2-1,TRBV27,CASGQLSFSSYNEQFF
NA,TRBJ1-2,TRBV7-3,CASSQGGASYTF
NA,TRBJ2-7,TRBV5-1,CASSFSGGYEQYF
NA,TRBJ2-3,TRBV7-9,CASSLGPGESNTQYF
NA,TRBJ1-1,TRBV13,CASSQGNTEAFF
NA,TRBJ2-7,TRBV5-1,CASREEGRYEQYF
NA,TRBJ2-7,TRBV13,CASSPGTAHEQYF
medium-sized,TRBJ1-4,TRBV13,CASTRRQGGEEKLFF
few,TRBJ1-5,TRBV6-6,CASSQGVQPQHF
NA,TRBJ2-5,TRBV10-3,CAIQSGTGEGETQYF
few,TRBJ1-5,TRBV19,CASSNGNQPQHF
NA,TRBJ2-7,TRBV6-5,CASSYSPDEQYF
NA,TRBJ2-1,TRBV28,CASNPGTGQVEQFF
NA,TRBJ1-1,TRBV4-2,CASNKEGTTSPEAFF
NA,TRBJ2-7,TRBV29-1,CSVGTSGFYEQYF
once,TRBJ2-3,TRBV28,CASMGRGQGTDTQYF
NA,TRBJ2-1,TRBV7-2,CASSDRGYNEQFF
NA,TRBJ2-1,TRBV7-9,CASSFAGGTSYNEQFF
few,TRBJ2-2,TRBV2,CASSVAGVGSGELFF
once,TRBJ2-3,TRBV6-4,CASSDSGTGSDTQYF
NA,TRBJ1-2,TRBV13,CASSLGESFYGYTF
NA,TRBJ2-2,TRBV7-2,CASSLARSGRGLVGELFF
NA,TRBJ1-1,TRBV4-1,CASSPPDRLNTEAFF
NA,TRBJ1-6,TRBV6-1,CASRFYNSPLHF
NA,TRBJ2-7,TRBV5-6,CASSPRLGRYEQYF
NA,TRBJ1-5,TRBV19,CASSELGAHSNQPQHF
NA,TRBJ2-7,TRBV27,CASSLSTGSEQYF
NA,TRBJ2-1,TRBV7-6,CASSLLLNEQFF
NA,TRBJ2-5,TRBV28,CASTYRDQETQYF
NA,TRBJ1-1,TRBV27,CASSFGNTEAFF